These 8 T cell receptor beta chains came from one sample sequenced in a study of spatial heterogeneity in lung cancer. TCRdb used MiXCR to reprocess the 5' RACE reads, holding one entry per CDR3 protein. The repertoire holds roughly 120,000 distinct CDR3 sequences, more than 9% seen once, with approximately 17% in the top ten. As to time point: blood at routine non-recurrence follow-up after resection. Unsorted whole RNA samples from tumor, nontumor lung or frozen PBMC were sequenced. The sequencing here drew on PBMCs, taken at follow-up. These receptors all stem from a male donor with early-stage non-small cell lung cancer.

The table lists this clonotype with a few counts. This rearrangement joins TRBV10-3 to TRBJ1-1, with D possibly being TRBD1 (6 bases). Trimming removed 5 bases at V and 4 bases at J, with 14 bases between. This CDR3 is 14 amino acids long. Germline V gives CDR1 ENHRY, CDR2 SYGVKD. The CDR3: CAISLGGKTTEAFF. Written as DNA, the CDR3 is TGTGCCATCAGTTTAGGGGGGAAGACCACTGAAGCTTTCTTT.

The chain has TRBV4-1 and TRBJ1-1; D might be TRBD1 (5 bases). V lost 0 bases and J 1 base, leaving 15 bases between the germline ends. The length of the CDR3 is 17 residues. Germline CDR1 and CDR2: MGHRA and YSYEKL. The CDR3 here is CASSQERPFGGNTEAFF. CDR3 DNA sequence: TGCGCCAGCAGCCAAGAACGCCCCTTTGGGGGGAACACTGAAGCTTTCTTT.

This clonotype has just a few counts. The chain is built from TRBV20-1 and TRBJ2-7; 8 nucleotides agree with TRBD1. In germline, CDR1 is DFQATT, CDR2 SNEGSKA (reference sequence). The CDR3 contains 13 residues. V lost 6 bases to trimming and J lost 3 bases; unmatched junction nucleotides: 7. The chain's CDR3 is CSAGSQGGYEQYF. The CDR3 nucleotides are TGCAGTGCAGGTTCACAGGGGGGCTACGAGCAGTACTTC.

This clonotype was observed many times. The CDR3 DNA is TGTGCCAGCAGTTCCGACTTGGGGAACACTGAAGCTTTCTTT. It is translated as CASSSDLGNTEAFF. This chain connects TRBV6-6 to TRBJ1-1; D unresolved. The CDR3 consists of 14 residues. Trimming stripped 4 bases from V and 1 base from J, with 10 bases between. Germline CDR1 MNHNY, CDR2 SVGAGI (reference sequence).

This clonotype came up a few times. The chain links TRBV7-8 to TRBJ2-3; 14 positions agree with TRBD2. The germline gives CDR1 SGHVS, CDR2 FQNEAQ. V lost 5 bases to trimming and J lost 6 bases; unmatched junction nucleotides: 10. This CDR3 contains 17 residues. CDR3: CASSTLLTSGGADTQYF. In nucleotides, the CDR3 is TGTGCCAGCAGCACCCTCCTGACTAGCGGGGGGGCGGATACGCAGTATTTT.

The genes are TRBV7-2 and TRBJ1-5; D gene ambiguous. Trimming removed 1 base from V and 4 bases from J, with 11 bases in between. CDR3 length: 15 residues. Germline-derived CDR1 and CDR2 are SGHTA and FQGNSA. Here the CDR3 reads CASSLGAGSNQPQHF. CDR3 coding DNA: TGTGCCAGCAGCTTAGGTGCAGGTTCGAATCAGCCCCAGCATTTT.

This clonotype has ten or more counts. V and J are TRBV10-3 and TRBJ2-1; the D gene is possibly TRBD2 (5 bases). Trimming took 6 bases from V and 1 from J, leaving 7 bases between them. The CDR3 has 13 amino acids. CDR1 is ENHRY, CDR2 SYGVKD, per germline. CDR3 in amino acids: CAIRRTSYNEQFF. CDR3 DNA sequence: TGTGCCATCAGAAGGACTTCCTACAATGAGCAGTTCTTC.

The J gene is TRBJ1-6, the V gene TRBV7-6, with D hard to call. The ends were cut back, 8 bases at V and 8 bases at J, with 7 bases in the middle. The CDR3 sequence is 11 residues long. Germline V lookup: CDR1 SGHVS, CDR2 FNYEAQ. The CDR3 protein is CASLYDSPLHF. CDR3 sequence (DNA): TGTGCCAGCTTGTACGATTCACCCCTCCACTTT.